This TCR beta chain was found in a study of cytomegalovirus exposure and HLA in healthy donors. Study information: For the roughly 390 genotyped donors, roughly 81% fell within the Caucasian-associated ancestry cluster. Study-wide findings and caveats: The classifier reportedly diagnosed cytomegalovirus status with high sensitivity and specificity. It was assumed in the presence/absence analyses that sequencing depth was roughly uniform across donors. Indistinguishability led to the exclusion of some V segments, TRBV6-2 and TRBV6-3 included.

Use of 60 Vbeta and 13 Jbeta primers characterized the PCR. Profiled with immunoSEQ multiplex PCR; TCRdb holds only in-frame clones, not every one. The data show 100,000 or so clones, less than 85% seen once. Germline V gene sequence: CDR1 SGHVS, CDR2 FNYEAQ. The CDR3 is 14 amino acids. This clone was detected once. Its antigen is still unknown. This TCR was recovered from a man aged 25 to 40 in good health and CMV-seropositive. The sequencing sample was made of PBMCs. This chain joins TRBV7-6 and TRBJ2-5, with D maybe TRBD2 (6 bases). The J call is in doubt because the DNA end fits TRBJ2-7 better. The CDR3 loop is CASSLEGRSYEQYF. Here the CDR3 DNA reads TGTGCCAGCAGCTTAGAGGGGAGGTCCTACGAGCAGTACTTC.